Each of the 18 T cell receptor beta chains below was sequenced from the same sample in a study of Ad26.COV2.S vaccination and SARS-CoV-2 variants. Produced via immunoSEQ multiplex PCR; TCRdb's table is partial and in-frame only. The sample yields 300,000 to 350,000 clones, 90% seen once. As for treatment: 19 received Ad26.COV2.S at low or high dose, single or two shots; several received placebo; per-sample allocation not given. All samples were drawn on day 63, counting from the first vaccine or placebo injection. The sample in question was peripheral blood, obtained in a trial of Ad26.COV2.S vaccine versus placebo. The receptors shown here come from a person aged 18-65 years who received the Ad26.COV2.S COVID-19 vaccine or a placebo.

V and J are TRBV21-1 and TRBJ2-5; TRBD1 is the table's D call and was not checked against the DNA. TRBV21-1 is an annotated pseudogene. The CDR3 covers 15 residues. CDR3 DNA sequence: TGTGCCAGCAGCAATAGAGCGATGGGGCCAGAGACCCAGTACTTC. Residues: CASSNRAMGPETQYF.

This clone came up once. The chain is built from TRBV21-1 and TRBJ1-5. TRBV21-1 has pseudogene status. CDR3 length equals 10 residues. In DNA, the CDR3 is TGTGCCAGCATCAATCAGCCCCAGCATTTT. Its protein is CASINQPQHF.

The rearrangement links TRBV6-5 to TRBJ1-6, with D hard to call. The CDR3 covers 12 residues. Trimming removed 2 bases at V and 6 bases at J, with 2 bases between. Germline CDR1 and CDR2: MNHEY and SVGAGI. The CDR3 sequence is CASSYANSPLHF. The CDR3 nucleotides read TGTGCCAGCAGTTACGCTAATTCACCCCTCCACTTT.

The CDR3 spells CASRTRQENTEAFF. In DNA, the CDR3 is TGTGCAAGTCGCACCAGACAGGAGAACACTGAAGCTTTCTTT. The chain joins TRBV12-2 to TRBJ1-1; TRBD1 reflects the table's D call only, with no check against the DNA. TRBV12-2 is termed a pseudogene. CDR3 length: 14 residues.

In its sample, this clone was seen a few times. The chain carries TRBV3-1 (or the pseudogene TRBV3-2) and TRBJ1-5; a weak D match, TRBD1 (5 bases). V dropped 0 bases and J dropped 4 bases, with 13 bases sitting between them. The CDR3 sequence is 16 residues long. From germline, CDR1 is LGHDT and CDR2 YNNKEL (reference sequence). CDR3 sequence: CASSQDQGVGNQPQHF. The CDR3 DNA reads TGTGCCAGCAGCCAAGATCAGGGCGTGGGGAATCAGCCCCAGCATTTT.

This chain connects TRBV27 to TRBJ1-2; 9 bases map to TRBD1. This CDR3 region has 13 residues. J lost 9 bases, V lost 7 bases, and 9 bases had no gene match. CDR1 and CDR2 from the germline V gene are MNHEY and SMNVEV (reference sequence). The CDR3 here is CASTQGQGRRYTF. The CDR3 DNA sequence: TGTGCCAGCACCCAAGGACAGGGGAGGCGCTACACCTTC.

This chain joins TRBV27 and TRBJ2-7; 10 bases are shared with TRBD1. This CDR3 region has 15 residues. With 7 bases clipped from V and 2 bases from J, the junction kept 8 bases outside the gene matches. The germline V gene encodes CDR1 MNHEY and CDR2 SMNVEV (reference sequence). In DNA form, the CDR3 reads TGTGCCAGCATCAACCGGGACAGGGGAACCTACGAGCAGTACGTC. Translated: CASINRDRGTYEQYV.

Here the CDR3 reads CASSLRMVAGGLSTDTQYF. In DNA, the CDR3 is TGTGCCAGCAGCCTAAGGATGGTAGCGGGAGGCCTTTCTACAGATACGCAGTATTTT. V gene TRBV3-1 (or the pseudogene TRBV3-2) combines with J gene TRBJ2-3; 10 bases are shared with TRBD2. Germline assignment: CDR1 LGHDT and CDR2 YNNKEL (reference sequence). V lost 4 bases and J lost 3; bases outside the gene matches: 16. CDR3 size: 19 residues.

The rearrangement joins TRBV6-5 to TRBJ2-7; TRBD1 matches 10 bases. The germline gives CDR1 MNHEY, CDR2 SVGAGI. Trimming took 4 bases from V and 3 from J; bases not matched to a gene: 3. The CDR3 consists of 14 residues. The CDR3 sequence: CASSSRDRGYEQYF. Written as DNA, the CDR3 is TGTGCCAGCAGTTCCCGGGACAGGGGCTACGAGCAGTACTTC.

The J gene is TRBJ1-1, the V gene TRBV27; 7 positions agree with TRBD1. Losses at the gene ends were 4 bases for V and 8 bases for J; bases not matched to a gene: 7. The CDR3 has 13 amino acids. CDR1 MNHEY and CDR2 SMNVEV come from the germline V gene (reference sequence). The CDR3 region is CASSSHTGAEAFF. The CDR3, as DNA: TGTGCCAGCAGTTCCCATACAGGGGCCGAAGCTTTCTTT.

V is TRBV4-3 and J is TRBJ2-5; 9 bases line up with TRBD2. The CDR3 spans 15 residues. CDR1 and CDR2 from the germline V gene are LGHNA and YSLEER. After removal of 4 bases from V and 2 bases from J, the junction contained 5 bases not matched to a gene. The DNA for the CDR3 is TGCGCCAGCAGCCTAGCGGGAGCGGGGCAAGAGACCCAGTACTTC. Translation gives CASSLAGAGQETQYF.

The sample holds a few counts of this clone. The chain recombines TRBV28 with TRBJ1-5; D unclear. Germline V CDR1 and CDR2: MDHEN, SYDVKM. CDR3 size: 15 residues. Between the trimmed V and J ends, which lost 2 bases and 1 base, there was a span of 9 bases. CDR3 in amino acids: CASSLEGWSNQPQHF. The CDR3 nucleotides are TGTGCCAGCAGTTTAGAGGGCTGGAGCAATCAGCCCCAGCATTTT.

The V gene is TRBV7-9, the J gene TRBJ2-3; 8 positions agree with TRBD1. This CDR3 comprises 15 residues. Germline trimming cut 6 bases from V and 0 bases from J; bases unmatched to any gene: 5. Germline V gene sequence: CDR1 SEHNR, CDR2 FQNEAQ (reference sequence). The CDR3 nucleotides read TGTGCCAGCAGACGACAGGGGTTAAGCACAGATACGCAGTATTTT. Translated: CASRRQGLSTDTQYF.

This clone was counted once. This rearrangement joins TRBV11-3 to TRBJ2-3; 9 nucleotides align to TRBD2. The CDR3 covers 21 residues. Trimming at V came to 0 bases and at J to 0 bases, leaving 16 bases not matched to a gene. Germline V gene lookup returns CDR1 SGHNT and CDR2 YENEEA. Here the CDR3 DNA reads TGTGCCAGCAGCTTAGAGTCGGGACTAGCCTACCGCTTGACTAGCACAGATACGCAGTATTTT. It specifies CASSLESGLAYRLTSTDTQYF.

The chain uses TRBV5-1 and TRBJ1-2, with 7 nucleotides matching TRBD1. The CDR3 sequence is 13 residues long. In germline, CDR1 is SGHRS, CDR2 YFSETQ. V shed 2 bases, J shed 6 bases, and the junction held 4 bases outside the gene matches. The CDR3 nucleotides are TGCGCCAGCAGCTTACAGGGGTCCAATGGCTACACCTTC. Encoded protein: CASSLQGSNGYTF.

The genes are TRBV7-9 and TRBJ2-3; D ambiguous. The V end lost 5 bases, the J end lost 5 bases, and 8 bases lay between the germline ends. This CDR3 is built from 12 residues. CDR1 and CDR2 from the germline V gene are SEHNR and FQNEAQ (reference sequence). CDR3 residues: CASSLLGDTQYF. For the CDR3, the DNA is TGTGCCAGCAGCCTACTCGGAGATACGCAGTATTTT.

In DNA, the CDR3 is TGTGCCAGCAAAGGGGCTGAAGCTTTCTTT. As protein: CASKGAEAFF. V usage is TRBV6-5 and J usage is TRBJ1-1, with D perhaps TRBD1 (5 bases). The CDR3 sequence is 10 residues long. Trimming took off 7 bases at V and 6 bases at J, with 6 bases between the two ends. CDR1 and CDR2 (germline): MNHEY, SVGAGI.

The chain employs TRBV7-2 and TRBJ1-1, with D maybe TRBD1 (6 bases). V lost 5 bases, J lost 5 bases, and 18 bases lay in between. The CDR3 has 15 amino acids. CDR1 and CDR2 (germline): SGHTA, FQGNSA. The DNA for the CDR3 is TGTGCCAGCAGCCTCGATGGGGGGCAGGGGACTGAAGCTTTCTTT. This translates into CASSLDGGQGTEAFF.